The T cell receptor (beta chain) under discussion was sequenced for a study of T cells in localized non-small cell lung cancer. Worth noting for this clone: Its antigen is not known.

The assay was immunoSEQ multiplex PCR, and TCRdb's table has in-frame clones only and misses some. Among roughly 20,000 clones, roughly 89% were seen once, and the ten largest hold about an eighth. Germline V gene lookup returns CDR1 SGHVS and CDR2 FQNEAQ. The CDR3 sequence is 15 residues long. V lost 4 bases to trimming and J lost 6 bases, with 18 bases between them. Study outcomes and limitations: The study found T cell clonality highest in uninvolved adjacent lung, above tumor. Blood T cell density predicted longer survival; adjacent-lung clonality, shorter. Out of the top 100 tumor clones, a median about 50 were seen in adjacent lung. One tumor region alone was sequenced, and heterogeneity therefore remains possible.

The chain carries TRBV7-8 and TRBJ1-2, with a tentative D call TRBD1 (6 bases). The sequenced sample was peripheral blood, obtained before any cancer treatment. The sequence derives from a male donor aged 60 or over with stage I lung adenocarcinoma. CDR3 sequence: CASSSSGTHSDGYTF. The CDR3 DNA follows: TGTGCCAGCAGCTCCTCCGGGACACACTCAGATGGCTACACCTTC.